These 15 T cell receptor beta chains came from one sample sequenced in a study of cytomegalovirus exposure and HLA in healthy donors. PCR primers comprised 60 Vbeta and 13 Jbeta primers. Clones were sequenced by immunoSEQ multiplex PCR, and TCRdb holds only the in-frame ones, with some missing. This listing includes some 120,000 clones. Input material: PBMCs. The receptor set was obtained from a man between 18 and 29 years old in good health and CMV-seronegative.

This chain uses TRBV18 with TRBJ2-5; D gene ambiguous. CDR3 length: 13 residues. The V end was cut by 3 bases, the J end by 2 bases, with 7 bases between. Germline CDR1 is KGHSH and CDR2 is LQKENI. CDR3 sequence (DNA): TGTGCCAGCTCACCTGAACAGCAAGAGACCCAGTACTTC. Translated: CASSPEQQETQYF.

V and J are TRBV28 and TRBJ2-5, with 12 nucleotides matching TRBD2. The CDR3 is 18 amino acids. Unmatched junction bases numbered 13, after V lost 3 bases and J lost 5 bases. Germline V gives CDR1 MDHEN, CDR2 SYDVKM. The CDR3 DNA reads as TGTGCCAGCAGTTTCCTCGGGGCTAGCGGGAGGGAGAGGGAGACCCAGTACTTC. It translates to CASSFLGASGRERETQYF.

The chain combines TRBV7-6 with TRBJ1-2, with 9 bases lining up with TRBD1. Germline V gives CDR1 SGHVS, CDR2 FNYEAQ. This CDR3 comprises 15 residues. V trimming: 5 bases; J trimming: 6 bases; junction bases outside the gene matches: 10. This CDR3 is CASSPGTGLLDGYTF. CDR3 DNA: TGTGCCAGCAGCCCCGGGACAGGGTTATTGGATGGCTACACCTTC.

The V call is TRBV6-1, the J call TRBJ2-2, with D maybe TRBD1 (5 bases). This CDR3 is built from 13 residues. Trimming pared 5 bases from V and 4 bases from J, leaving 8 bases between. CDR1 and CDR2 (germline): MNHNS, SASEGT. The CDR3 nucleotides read TGTGCCAGCAGTCGACAGAGCACCGGGGAGCTGTTTTTT. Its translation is CASSRQSTGELFF.

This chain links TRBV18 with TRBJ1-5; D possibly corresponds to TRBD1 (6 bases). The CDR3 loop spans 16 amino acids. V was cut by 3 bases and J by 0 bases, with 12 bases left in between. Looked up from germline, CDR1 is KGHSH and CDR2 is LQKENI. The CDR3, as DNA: TGTGCCAGCTCACCCGACAGGACCCTTAGCAATCAGCCCCAGCATTTT. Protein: CASSPDRTLSNQPQHF.

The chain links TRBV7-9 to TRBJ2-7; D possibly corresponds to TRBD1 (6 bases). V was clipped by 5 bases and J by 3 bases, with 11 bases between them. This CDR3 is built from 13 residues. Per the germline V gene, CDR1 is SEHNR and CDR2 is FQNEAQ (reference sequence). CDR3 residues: CASSPWTDYEQYF. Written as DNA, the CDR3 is TGTGCCAGCAGCCCCTGGACAGACTACGAGCAGTACTTC.

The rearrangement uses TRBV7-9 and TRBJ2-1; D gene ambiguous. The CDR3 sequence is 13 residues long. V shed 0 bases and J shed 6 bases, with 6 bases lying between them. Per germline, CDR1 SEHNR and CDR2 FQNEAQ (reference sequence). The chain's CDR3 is CASSLAGINEQFF. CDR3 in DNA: TGTGCCAGCAGCTTAGCGGGCATCAATGAGCAGTTCTTC.

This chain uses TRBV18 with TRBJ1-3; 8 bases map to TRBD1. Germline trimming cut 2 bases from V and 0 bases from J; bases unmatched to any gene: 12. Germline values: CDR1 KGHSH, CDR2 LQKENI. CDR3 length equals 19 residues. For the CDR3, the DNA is TGTGCCAGCTCACCAACCGGGACAGGCATCGGGGTCTCTGGAAACACCATATATTTT. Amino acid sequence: CASSPTGTGIGVSGNTIYF. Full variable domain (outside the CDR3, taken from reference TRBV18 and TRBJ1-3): NAGVMQNPRHLVRRRGQEARLRCSPMKGHSHVYWYRQLPEEGLKFMVYLQKENIIDESGMPKERFSAEFPKEGPSILRIQQVVRGDSAAYFCASSPTGTGIGVSGNTIYFGEGSWLTVV.

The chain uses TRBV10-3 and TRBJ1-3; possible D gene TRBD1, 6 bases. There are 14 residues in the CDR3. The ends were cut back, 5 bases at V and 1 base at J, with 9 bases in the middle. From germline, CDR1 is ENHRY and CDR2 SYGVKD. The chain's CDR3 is CAISLTGSGNTIYF. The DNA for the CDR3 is TGTGCCATCAGTCTAACAGGGTCTGGAAACACCATATATTTT.

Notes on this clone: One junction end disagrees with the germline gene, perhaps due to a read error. The CDR3 protein is CASSLLGGEGRVSF. CDR3 coding DNA: TGTGCCAGCAGCTTGTTAGGAGGGGAGGGGAGAGTTTCTTTT. V and J are TRBV5-6 and TRBJ1-5, with a possible D match to TRBD1 (5 bases). CDR1 SGHDT and CDR2 YYEEEE come from the germline V gene. CDR3 length equals 14 residues.

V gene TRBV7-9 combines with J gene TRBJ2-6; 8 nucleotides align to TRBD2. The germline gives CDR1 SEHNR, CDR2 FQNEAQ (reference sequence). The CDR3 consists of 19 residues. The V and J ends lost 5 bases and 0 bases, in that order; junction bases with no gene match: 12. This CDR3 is CASSARGGTLTSGANVLTF. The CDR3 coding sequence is TGTGCCAGCAGCGCTCGGGGGGGGACCTTAACCTCTGGGGCCAACGTCCTGACTTTC. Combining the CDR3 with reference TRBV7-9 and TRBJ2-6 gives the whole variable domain DTGVSQNPRHKITKRGQNVTFRCDPISEHNRLYWYRQTLGQGPEFLTYFQNEAQLEKSRLLSDRFSAERPKGSFSTLEIQRTEQGDSAMYLCASSARGGTLTSGANVLTFGAGSRLTVL.

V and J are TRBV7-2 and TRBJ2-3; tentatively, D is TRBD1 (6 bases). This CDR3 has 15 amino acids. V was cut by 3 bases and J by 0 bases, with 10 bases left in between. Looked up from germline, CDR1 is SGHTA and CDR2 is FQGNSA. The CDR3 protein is CASSLGALSTDTQYF. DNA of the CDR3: TGTGCCAGCAGCTTGGGGGCCCTGAGCACAGATACGCAGTATTTT.

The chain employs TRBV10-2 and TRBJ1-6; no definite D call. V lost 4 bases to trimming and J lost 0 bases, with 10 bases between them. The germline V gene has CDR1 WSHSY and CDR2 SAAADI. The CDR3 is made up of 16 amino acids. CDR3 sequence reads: CASSATASSYNSPLHF. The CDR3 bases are TGCGCCAGCAGTGCTACAGCCAGCTCCTATAATTCACCCCTCCACTTT.

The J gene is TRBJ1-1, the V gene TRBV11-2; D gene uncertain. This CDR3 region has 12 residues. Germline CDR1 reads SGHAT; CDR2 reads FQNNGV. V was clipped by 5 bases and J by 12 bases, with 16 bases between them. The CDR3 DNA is TGTGCCAGCAGCAGGATCTCTGGGAGGCCTTTCTTT. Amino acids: CASSRISGRPFF. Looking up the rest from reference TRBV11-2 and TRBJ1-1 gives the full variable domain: EAGVAQSPRYKIIEKRQSVAFWCNPISGHATLYWYQQILGQGPKLLIQFQNNGVVDDSQLPKDRFSAERLKGVDSTLKIQPAKLEDSAVYLCASSRISGRPFFGQGTRLTVV.

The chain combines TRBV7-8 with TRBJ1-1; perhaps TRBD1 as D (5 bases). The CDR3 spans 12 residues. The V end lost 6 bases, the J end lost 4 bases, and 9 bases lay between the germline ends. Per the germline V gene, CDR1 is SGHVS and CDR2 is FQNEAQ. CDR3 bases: TGTGCCAGCAGTCCGGGGGGCACTGAAGCTTTCTTT. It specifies CASSPGGTEAFF.